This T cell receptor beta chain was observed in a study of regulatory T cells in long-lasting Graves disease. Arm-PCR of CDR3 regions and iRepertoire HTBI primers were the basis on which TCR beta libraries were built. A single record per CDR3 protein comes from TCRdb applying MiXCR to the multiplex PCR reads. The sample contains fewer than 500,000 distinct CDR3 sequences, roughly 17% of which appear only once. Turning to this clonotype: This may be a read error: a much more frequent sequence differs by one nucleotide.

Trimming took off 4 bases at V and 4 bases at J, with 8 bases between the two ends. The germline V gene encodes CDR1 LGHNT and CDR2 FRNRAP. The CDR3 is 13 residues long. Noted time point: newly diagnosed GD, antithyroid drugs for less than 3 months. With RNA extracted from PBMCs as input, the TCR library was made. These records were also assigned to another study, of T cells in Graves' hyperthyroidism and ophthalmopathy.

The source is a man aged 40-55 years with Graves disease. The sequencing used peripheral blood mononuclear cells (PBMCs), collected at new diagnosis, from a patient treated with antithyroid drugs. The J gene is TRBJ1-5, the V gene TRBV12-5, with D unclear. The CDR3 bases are TGTGCTAGTGGTTCGGGATGGAATCAGCCCCAGCATTTT. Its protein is CASGSGWNQPQHF.